The 25 T cell receptor beta chains below were found in one sample sequenced in a study of cytomegalovirus exposure and HLA in healthy donors. A multiplex PCR was run with 60 Vbeta primers and 13 Jbeta primers. Sequencing used immunoSEQ multiplex PCR; TCRdb keeps in-frame clones, though not all of them. The sample carries 130,000 to 150,000 clones, 70% to 80% recorded once. Sequencing used PBMCs. The receptors were sampled from a female donor in good health and CMV-seronegative.

This chain links TRBV9 with TRBJ2-5; 10 bases fit TRBD2. Trimming at V came to 4 bases and at J to 0 bases, leaving 3 bases not matched to a gene. CDR3 size: 15 residues. Per germline, CDR1 SGDLS and CDR2 YYNGEE. The CDR3 reads CASSLAGGYQETQYF. CDR3 coding DNA: TGTGCCAGCAGCTTAGCGGGGGGCTACCAAGAGACCCAGTACTTC.

This chain uses TRBV4-3 with TRBJ1-6; 7 bases map to TRBD1. J was trimmed by 10 bases and V by 0 bases; bases with no gene match: 9. This CDR3 region has 16 residues. Germline CDR1 LGHNA, CDR2 YSLEER. CDR3 sequence (DNA): TGCGCCAGCAGCCAAGATCAAGGAGGGGGCGGATCACCCCTCCACTTT. As protein: CASSQDQGGGGSPLHF.

This CDR3 is CATSMLERGKETQYF. DNA for the CDR3: TGTGCCACCAGCATGTTGGAGCGGGGGAAAGAGACCCAGTACTTC. The rearrangement uses TRBV15 and TRBJ2-5, with 8 bases lining up with TRBD2. V lost 4 bases, J lost 3 bases, and 7 bases stayed unmatched. CDR1 LNHNV and CDR2 YYDKDF come from the germline V gene (reference sequence). The CDR3 is made up of 15 amino acids.

The chain has TRBV7-2 and TRBJ1-2; 10 bases line up with TRBD1. The CDR3 runs 16 residues. V shed 4 bases, J shed 2 bases, and the junction held 7 bases outside the gene matches. The V gene's germline CDR1 is SGHTA and CDR2 FQGNSA. The CDR3 protein is CASSSGDRGQNYGYTF. CDR3 DNA sequence: TGTGCCAGCAGCTCCGGGGACAGGGGCCAGAACTATGGCTACACCTTC. Drawing the rest from reference TRBV7-2 and TRBJ1-2, the complete variable domain is GAGVSQSPSNKVTEKGKDVELRCDPISGHTALYWYRQSLGQGLEFLIYFQGNSAPDKSGLPSDRFSAERTGGSVSTLTIQRTQQEDSAVYLCASSSGDRGQNYGYTFGSGTRLTVV.

This chain links TRBV9 with TRBJ2-3; TRBD2 matches 9 bases. V was pared by 1 base and J by 3 bases, with 6 bases of the junction left unmatched. Germline-derived CDR1 and CDR2 are SGDLS and YYNGEE. CDR3 length equals 16 residues. The CDR3: CASSVSSGRFTDTQYF. In nucleotides, the CDR3 is TGTGCCAGCAGCGTATCAAGCGGGAGGTTTACAGATACGCAGTATTTT.

This chain links TRBV6-5 with TRBJ2-5; D unresolved. The CDR3 loop spans 11 amino acids. Per the germline V gene, CDR1 is MNHEY and CDR2 is SVGAGI. Trimming left V 7 bases short and J 5 bases short, with 8 bases between. CDR3 nucleotides: TGTGCCAGCATGCATCGGGAGACCCAGTACTTC. Its protein product is CASMHRETQYF.

The CDR3 DNA sequence: TGTGCCAGCAGCTCCCGAGGGACAGCCCAAGGGAGGGAGCAGTACTTC. This encodes CASSSRGTAQGREQYF. The chain uses TRBV5-6 and TRBJ2-7; a weak D match, TRBD1 (7 bases). Germline V CDR1 and CDR2: SGHDT, YYEEEE. The V gene lost 3 bases and the J gene lost 7 bases, with 23 bases spanning the gap. The CDR3 length is 16 residues. The full variable domain, with the rest looked up from reference TRBV5-6 and TRBJ2-7, is DAGVTQSPTHLIKTRGQQVTLRCSPKSGHDTVSWYQQALGQGPQFIFQYYEEEERQRGNFPDRFSGHQFPNYSSELNVNALLLGDSALYLCASSSRGTAQGREQYFGPGTRLTVT.

V is TRBV30 and J is TRBJ1-4, with unresolved D. CDR3 size: 14 residues. The germline CDR1 and CDR2 sequences are GTSNPN and SVGIG (reference sequence). Trimming took off 4 bases at V and 8 bases at J, with 17 bases between the two ends. The CDR3 coding sequence is TGTGCCTGGACCCAGCGGGGTCCGGGGGAAAAACTGTTTTTT. Its translation: CAWTQRGPGEKLFF.

V gene TRBV14 combines with J gene TRBJ1-1; D is unclear. Deletions cut 0 bases from V and 2 bases from J, with 10 bases between. The CDR3 has 15 residues. In germline, CDR1 is SGHDN, CDR2 FVKESK. CDR3 sequence: CASSQDVGANTEAFF. CDR3 sequence (DNA): TGTGCCAGCAGCCAAGATGTGGGCGCAAACACTGAAGCTTTCTTT.

V is TRBV4-3 and J is TRBJ2-3; D remains ambiguous. This CDR3 comprises 14 residues. Trimming took 1 base from V and 4 from J, leaving 9 bases between them. From germline, CDR1 is LGHNA and CDR2 YSLEER. CDR3 sequence reads: CASSQGLNADTQYF. The CDR3 region has the DNA TGCGCCAGCAGCCAAGGGCTCAACGCAGATACGCAGTATTTT.

The table lists this clone with many counts. The chain recombines TRBV11-2 with TRBJ2-7; 13 nucleotides agree with TRBD2. Germline V lookup: CDR1 SGHAT, CDR2 FQNNGV. CDR3 size: 13 residues. V lost 7 bases and J lost 6; bases outside the gene matches: 3. This CDR3 is CASTWTSGGEQYF. CDR3 nucleotide sequence: TGTGCCAGCACATGGACTAGCGGGGGCGAGCAGTACTTC.

This clone occurred once. The chain combines TRBV12-5 with TRBJ2-5; D is possibly TRBD2 (5 bases). Germline V gives CDR1 LGHNT, CDR2 FRNRAP. V was clipped by 3 bases and J by 4 bases, with 9 bases between them. The CDR3 loop spans 13 amino acids. The CDR3 bases are TGTGCTAGTGGTTTTCGGGGTAGAGAGACCCAGTACTTC. It is translated as CASGFRGRETQYF.

The rearrangement uses TRBV11-2 and TRBJ1-3; TRBD1 is a possible D gene (5 bases). V gave up 4 bases and J gave up 4 bases, with 14 bases separating them. Germline CDR1 and CDR2: SGHAT and FQNNGV. The CDR3 spans 15 residues. Here the CDR3 reads CASSSNAGGGNTIYF. The DNA of the CDR3 is TGTGCCAGCAGCTCCAACGCCGGGGGGGGAAACACCATATATTTT.

In nucleotides, the CDR3 is TGTGCCACCTCTAGAAGCGGGAGGTTTCAGGGGGCCATTCAGTACTTC. Translated, it gives CATSRSGRFQGAIQYF. The chain combines TRBV19 with TRBJ2-4, with a possible D match to TRBD2 (9 bases). The germline gives CDR1 LNHDA, CDR2 SQIVND (reference sequence). V lost 10 bases and J lost 9, with 28 bases in between. The CDR3 is 16 amino acids.

The V gene is TRBV19, the J gene TRBJ2-6; possibly TRBD1 for D (6 bases). CDR1 is LNHDA, CDR2 SQIVND, per germline (reference sequence). This CDR3 spans 19 amino acids. V lost 4 bases to trimming and J lost 2 bases, with 21 bases between them. CDR3 sequence: CASSTTRTWTAPGANVLTF. CDR3 DNA: TGTGCCAGTAGTACTACCCGAACGTGGACAGCCCCTGGGGCCAACGTCCTGACTTTC.

With respect to this clone: The germline gene is not matched at one end of the junction; a read error may be the cause. The chain joins TRBV7-7 to TRBJ2-7; the match to TRBD1 covers 11 bases. The germline V gene has CDR1 SSHAT and CDR2 FNYEAQ (reference sequence). The CDR3 contains 13 residues. CDR3: CASSLGQGDEQYF. The DNA of the CDR3 is TGTGCTAGCAGCTTGGGACAGGGGGACGAGCAGTACTTC.

V is TRBV28 and J is TRBJ1-5; 10 bases are shared with TRBD1. Trimming took 4 bases from V and 9 from J; bases not matched to a gene: 3. The CDR3 runs 13 residues. Germline CDR1 is MDHEN and CDR2 is SYDVKM. Here the CDR3 DNA reads TGTGCCAGCAGTTCCGACAGGGGGCGGCCCCAGCATTTT. It is translated as CASSSDRGRPQHF.

V gene TRBV15 combines with J gene TRBJ2-3, with TRBD2 matching over 9 bases. The J segment lost 3 bases and the V segment lost 4 bases, leaving 8 bases of the junction unmatched. CDR3 length: 16 amino acids. Germline-derived CDR1 and CDR2 are LNHNV and YYDKDF (reference sequence). CDR3 sequence (DNA): TGTGCCACCAGCAACATATTAGCGGGAGATACAGATACGCAGTATTTT. Protein sequence: CATSNILAGDTDTQYF.

V and J are TRBV5-1 and TRBJ2-2, with 16 bases aligning to TRBD2. Germline CDR1 and CDR2: SGHRS and YFSETQ. V trimming: 1 base; J trimming: 6 bases; junction bases outside the gene matches: 3. The CDR3 contains 17 residues. The CDR3 DNA reads TGCGCCAGCAGCTTGCGCGGGACTAGCGGGAGGGCCGGGGAGCTGTTTTTT. This encodes CASSLRGTSGRAGELFF.

CDR3 amino acids: CATSRDPPGGSNQPQHF. DNA for the CDR3: TGTGCCACCAGCAGAGATCCCCCGGGAGGCTCCAATCAGCCCCAGCATTTT. V and J are TRBV15 and TRBJ1-5; D not certain. The CDR3 spans 17 residues. The V end lost 0 bases, the J end lost 3 bases, and 15 bases lay between the germline ends. Germline-derived CDR1 and CDR2 are LNHNV and YYDKDF (reference sequence).

The rearrangement links TRBV7-2 to TRBJ1-1; no reliable D call. The germline V and J ends were trimmed by 1 base and 6 bases, with 12 bases remaining between them. The CDR3 has 14 amino acids. Per the germline V gene, CDR1 is SGHTA and CDR2 is FQGNSA. CDR3 protein: CASSLGRASAEAFF. The CDR3 bases are TGTGCCAGCAGCTTAGGGCGGGCTAGCGCTGAAGCTTTCTTT.

This clone is a singleton in its sample. V usage is TRBV4-1 and J usage is TRBJ1-3; tentatively, D is TRBD1 (6 bases). Germline CDR1 and CDR2: MGHRA and YSYEKL. The CDR3 sequence is 15 residues long. V was trimmed by 2 bases and J by 4 bases, leaving 12 bases between them. The CDR3 DNA is TGCGCCAGCAGCCAATTTTGGGGGCTGGGAAACACCATATATTTT. It specifies CASSQFWGLGNTIYF.

The genes are TRBV27 and TRBJ1-5; the D gene is possibly TRBD1 (6 bases). There are 14 residues in the CDR3. Trimming took 10 bases from V and 0 from J, leaving 13 bases between them. Germline values: CDR1 MNHEY, CDR2 SMNVEV (reference sequence). CDR3 in DNA: TGTGCCACCCGAGGGGGACCTAGCAATCAGCCCCAGCATTTT. It translates to CATRGGPSNQPQHF.

The gene calls are TRBV28 and TRBJ2-7; TRBD1 might be the D (6 bases). V lost 2 bases, J lost 2 bases, and 16 bases lay in between. From germline, CDR1 is MDHEN and CDR2 SYDVKM. This CDR3 is built from 16 residues. The CDR3 DNA reads TGTGCCAGCAGTTTAGGTTCCGGGACACCGGCCTACGAGCAGTACTTC. Protein: CASSLGSGTPAYEQYF.

Sample share makes this clone medium-sized (0.01 to 0.1%). The V and J genes are TRBV4-3 and TRBJ2-7; 9 nucleotides match TRBD1. After removal of 3 bases from V and 2 bases from J, the junction contained 5 bases not matched to a gene. The CDR3 has 15 residues. In germline, CDR1 is LGHNA, CDR2 YSLEER. The CDR3 DNA reads TGCGCCAGCAGCCACGAGACAGGGGGGCCCTACGAGCAGTACTTC. Translated, it gives CASSHETGGPYEQYF.